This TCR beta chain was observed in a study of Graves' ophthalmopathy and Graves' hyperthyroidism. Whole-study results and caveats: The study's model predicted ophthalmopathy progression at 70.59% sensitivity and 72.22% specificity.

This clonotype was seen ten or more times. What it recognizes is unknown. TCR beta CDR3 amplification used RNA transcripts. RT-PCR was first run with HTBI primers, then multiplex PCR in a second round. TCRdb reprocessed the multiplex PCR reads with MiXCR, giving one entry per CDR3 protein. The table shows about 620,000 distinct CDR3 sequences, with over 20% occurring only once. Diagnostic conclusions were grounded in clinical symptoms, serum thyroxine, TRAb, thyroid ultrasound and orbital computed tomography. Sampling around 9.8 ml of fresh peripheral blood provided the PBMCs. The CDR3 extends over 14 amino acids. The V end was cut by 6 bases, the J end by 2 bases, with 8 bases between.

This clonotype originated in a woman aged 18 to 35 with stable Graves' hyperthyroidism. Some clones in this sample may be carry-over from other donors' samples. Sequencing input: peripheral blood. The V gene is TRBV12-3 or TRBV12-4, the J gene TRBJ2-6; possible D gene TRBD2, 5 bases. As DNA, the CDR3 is TGTGCCAGCAGGGACTGGGCTGGGGCCAACGTCCTGACTTTC. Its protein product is CASRDWAGANVLTF.